Listed here are 18 T cell receptor beta chains from one sample, sequenced in a study of regulatory T cells in long-lasting Graves disease. Noted time point: newly diagnosed GD, antithyroid drugs for less than 3 months. The authors made the TCR library using RNA they extracted from PBMCs. Arm-PCR of CDR3 regions and iRepertoire HTBI primers were used to build TCR beta libraries. TCRdb re-derived calls from the multiplex PCR reads in MiXCR, one entry per CDR3 protein. The sample includes about 470,000 distinct CDR3 sequences, around 15% of them seen just once. These same data were also listed under a study on T cells in Graves' hyperthyroidism and ophthalmopathy.

Sequencing was performed on peripheral blood mononuclear cells (PBMCs), taken at new diagnosis, from a patient treated with antithyroid drugs. The receptors derive from a man aged 35 to 55 with Graves disease.

This clonotype showed up many times. The V call is TRBV18, the J call TRBJ2-7; D is ambiguous. Trimming removed 5 bases at V and 5 bases at J, with 19 bases between. The CDR3 extends over 15 amino acids. Germline V gene data show CDR1 as KGHSH and CDR2 as LQKENI. CDR3 sequence: CASSSSSIISHEQYF. DNA for the CDR3: TGTGCCAGCTCATCGTCTTCGATAATTTCCCACGAGCAGTACTTC.

This clonotype was observed many times. This rearrangement joins TRBV15 to TRBJ2-7; D is undetermined. The ends were cut back, 0 bases at V and 3 bases at J, with 9 bases in the middle. The CDR3 totals 14 residues. Germline CDR1 and CDR2: LNHNV and YYDKDF (reference sequence). The chain's CDR3 is CATSRDPYSYEQYF. The CDR3 bases are TGTGCCACCAGCAGAGATCCGTACAGCTACGAGCAGTACTTC. Drawing the rest from reference TRBV15 and TRBJ2-7, the complete variable domain is DAMVIQNPRYQVTQFGKPVTLSCSQTLNHNVMYWYQQKSSQAPKLLFHYYDKDFNNEADTPDNFQSRRPNTSFCFLDIRSPGLGDTAMYLCATSRDPYSYEQYFGPGTRLTVT.

This clonotype was counted many times. This chain links TRBV6-1 with TRBJ2-7, with D unresolved. Germline CDR1 and CDR2: MNHNS and SASEGT. The CDR3 covers 14 residues. Trimming took off 6 bases at V and 7 bases at J, with 19 bases between the two ends. CDR3 nucleotides: TGTGCCAGCAGCCCTACAGCCCGCCAGTATGAGCAGTACTTC. Translated: CASSPTARQYEQYF.

This clonotype was recorded many times. The DNA is omitted, as the CDR3 cannot be located on it reliably, and the CDR3 follows TCRdb's listing. The chain combines TRBV7-7 with TRBJ2-5; TRBD2 reflects the table's D call only, with no check against the DNA. Inclusive of both ends, the CDR3 amounts to 14 amino acids. From germline, CDR1 is SSHAT and CDR2 FNYEAQ (reference sequence). The CDR3 reads CASSFGPGGETQYF.

A remark on this clonotype: A much bigger clone sits one base away, suggesting this may be a read error. This sequence joins TRBV6-1 and TRBJ2-7; 9 nucleotides line up with TRBD1. Germline V gene data show CDR1 as MNHNS and CDR2 as SASEGT. The CDR3 sequence is 15 residues long. J lost 3 bases, V lost 3 bases, and 6 bases had no gene match. The chain's CDR3 is CASSESRTGDYEQYF. CDR3 in DNA: TGTGCCAGCAGTGAGTCCAGGACAGGGGACTACGAGCAGTACTTC.

J is TRBJ2-1 and V is TRBV7-9; 13 bases match TRBD2. The CDR3 is 19 residues long. J was trimmed by 0 bases and V by 4 bases; bases with no gene match: 9. The germline V gene encodes CDR1 SEHNR and CDR2 FQNEAQ (reference sequence). The chain's CDR3 is CASSSGRRTSGSSYNEQFF. The CDR3 DNA reads as TGTGCCAGCAGCTCCGGCCGACGGACTAGCGGGAGCTCCTACAATGAGCAGTTCTTC.

This clonotype occurred many times. The chain has TRBV10-3 and TRBJ2-1; TRBD2 agrees at 9 bases. Germline CDR1 ENHRY, CDR2 SYGVKD. The CDR3 has 14 residues. Trimming cost V 3 bases and J 5 bases; bases outside gene matches: 2. CDR3 sequence reads: CAISDLAGNNEQFF. The CDR3 nucleotides are TGTGCCATCAGTGACCTAGCGGGGAACAATGAGCAGTTCTTC.

This clonotype was seen ten or more times. The chain is built from TRBV27 and TRBJ2-3; D is uncertain. The CDR3 has 13 residues. V lost 6 bases and J 6 bases, leaving 13 bases between the germline ends. Germline V lookup: CDR1 MNHEY, CDR2 SMNVEV (reference sequence). In nucleotides, the CDR3 is TGTGCCAGCAGCCCGGGCCTTTATGATACGCAGTATTTT. Its protein is CASSPGLYDTQYF.

J is TRBJ2-2 and V is TRBV27, with 10 bases fitting TRBD2. V lost 3 bases and J lost 6; bases outside the gene matches: 7. Germline V CDR1 and CDR2: MNHEY, SMNVEV (reference sequence). The CDR3 is 16 amino acids. The CDR3 nucleotides are TGTGCCAGCAGTTTGGCTAGCGGGAGTAAGGCCGGGGAGCTGTTTTTT. The encoded protein is CASSLASGSKAGELFF.

The chain is built from TRBV28 and TRBJ1-2; D is possibly TRBD1 (5 bases). V was trimmed by 2 bases and J by 5 bases, leaving 12 bases between them. The length of the CDR3 is 14 residues. Germline lookup yields CDR1 MDHEN and CDR2 SYDVKM. CDR3 in DNA: TGTGCCAGCAGTTTAGTGGGGGAGGGGTATGGCTACACCTTC. It encodes CASSLVGEGYGYTF.

This clonotype was picked up many times. CDR3 nucleotide sequence: TGTGCCAGCAGTTTAGTGCGGACTGAAGCTTTCTTT. This sequence encodes CASSLVRTEAFF. The chain links TRBV12-3 or TRBV12-4 to TRBJ1-1; D is undetermined. Trimming took off 1 base at V and 5 bases at J, with 5 bases between the two ends. This CDR3 has 12 amino acids.

This clonotype was observed many times. The CDR3 here is CSGEMIDTGELFF. Written as DNA, the CDR3 is TGCAGCGGGGAGATGATAGACACCGGGGAGCTGTTTTTT. The chain carries TRBV29-1 and TRBJ2-2; D perhaps matches TRBD2 (5 bases). Trimming cost V 7 bases and J 3 bases, with 12 bases left between them. The CDR3 length is 13 residues. The germline V gene encodes CDR1 SQVTM and CDR2 ANQGSEA.

This clonotype was seen many times. This rearrangement joins TRBV20-1 to TRBJ2-7, with TRBD2 identical over 9 bases. The junction had 6 bases not matched to a gene; V was cut back by 5 bases and J by 4 bases. The CDR3 spans 13 residues. The V gene's germline CDR1 is DFQATT and CDR2 SNEGSKA (reference sequence). The chain's CDR3 is CSAGAGGGYEQYF. For the CDR3, the DNA is TGCAGTGCTGGAGCGGGAGGAGGGTACGAGCAGTACTTC.

This clonotype was seen only a few times. CDR3 residues: CATSDSSTDTQYF. The CDR3 coding sequence is TGTGCCACCAGTGATTCTAGCACAGATACGCAGTATTTT. The rearrangement joins TRBV24-1 to TRBJ2-3; D not resolved. CDR1 KGHDR and CDR2 SFDVKD come from the germline V gene. This CDR3 region has 13 residues. V lost 2 bases and J 0 bases, leaving 2 bases between the germline ends.

A few counts support this clonotype. This rearrangement joins TRBV11-2 to TRBJ1-2, with D uncertain. V gave up 4 bases and J gave up 6 bases, with 18 bases separating them. The germline V gene has CDR1 SGHAT and CDR2 FQNNGV. This CDR3 spans 15 amino acids. The CDR3 is CASSSGSRAIHGYTF. The CDR3, as DNA: TGTGCCAGCAGCTCGGGATCACGGGCAATCCATGGCTACACCTTC.

Concerning this clonotype itself: Given a much more abundant clone one base away, this may be a read error. This chain joins TRBV20-1 and TRBJ1-1, with a tentative D call TRBD2 (5 bases). Judging by the DNA end, TRBJ2-7 fits better; the J call may be wrong. The CDR3 spans 15 residues. CDR1 DFQATT and CDR2 SNEGSKA come from the germline V gene (reference sequence). The CDR3 reads CSARLEEESYNEQYF. CDR3 bases: TGCAGTGCCCGGCTAGAGGAGGAATCCTACAATGAGCAGTACTTC.

This chain joins TRBV5-1 and TRBJ1-2, with a tentative D call TRBD1 (6 bases). Trimming pared 0 bases from V and 2 bases from J, leaving 14 bases between. Germline assignment: CDR1 SGHRS and CDR2 YFSETQ. This CDR3 has 16 amino acids. The CDR3 nucleotides read TGCGCCAGCAGCTTGGGGGTACAGGGATCGAACTATGGCTACACCTTC. It translates to CASSLGVQGSNYGYTF.

There are many counts of this clonotype. The CDR3 spells CASSVASNQETQYF. CDR3 DNA: TGTGCCAGCAGCGTAGCCAGTAACCAAGAGACCCAGTACTTC. The chain employs TRBV9 and TRBJ2-5, with D unclear. The CDR3 covers 14 residues. Deletions cut 0 bases from V and 0 bases from J, with 6 bases between. Germline CDR1 reads SGDLS; CDR2 reads YYNGEE.